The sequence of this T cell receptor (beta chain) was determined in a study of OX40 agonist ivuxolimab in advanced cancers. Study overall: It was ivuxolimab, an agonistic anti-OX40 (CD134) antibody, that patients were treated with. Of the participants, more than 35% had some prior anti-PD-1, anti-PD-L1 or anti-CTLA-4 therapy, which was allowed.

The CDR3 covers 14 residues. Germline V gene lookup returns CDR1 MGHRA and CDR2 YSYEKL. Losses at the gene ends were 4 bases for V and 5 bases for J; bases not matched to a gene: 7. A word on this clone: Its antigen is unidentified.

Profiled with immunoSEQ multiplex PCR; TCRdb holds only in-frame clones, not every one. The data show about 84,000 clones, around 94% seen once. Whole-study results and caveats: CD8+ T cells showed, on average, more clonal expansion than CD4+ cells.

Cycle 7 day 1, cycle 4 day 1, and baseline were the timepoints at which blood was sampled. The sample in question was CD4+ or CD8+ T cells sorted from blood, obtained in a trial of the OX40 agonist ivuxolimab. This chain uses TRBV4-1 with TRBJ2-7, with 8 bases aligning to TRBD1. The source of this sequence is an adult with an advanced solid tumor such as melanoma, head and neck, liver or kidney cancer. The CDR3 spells CASSRQTGAHEQYF. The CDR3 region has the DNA TGCGCCAGCAGCCGACAGACAGGGGCCCACGAGCAGTACTTC.